Following are 17 T cell receptor beta chains from one sample sequenced in a study of OX40 agonist ivuxolimab in advanced cancers. Some clones are missing from TCRdb's copy, which holds only in-frame ones; the method was immunoSEQ multiplex PCR. The sample contains around 62,000 clones, 80% to 85% of which appear only once. The material sequenced was CD4+ or CD8+ T cells sorted from blood, taken in a trial of the OX40 agonist ivuxolimab. These receptors were taken from an adult with an advanced solid tumor such as melanoma, head and neck, liver or kidney cancer.

The chain is built from TRBV9 and TRBJ2-7; 9 positions agree with TRBD2. Germline loops: CDR1 SGDLS, CDR2 YYNGEE. J lost 6 bases, V lost 3 bases, and 4 bases had no gene match. This CDR3 has 13 amino acids. CDR3 loop: CASSATTSGEQYF. The CDR3 DNA is TGTGCCAGCAGCGCGACGACTAGCGGCGAGCAGTACTTC.

This clone was detected once. The rearrangement uses TRBV18 and TRBJ1-3; D uncertain. Trimming stripped 0 bases from V and 0 bases from J, with 9 bases between. CDR3 length: 16 amino acids. Germline V lookup: CDR1 KGHSH, CDR2 LQKENI. Here the CDR3 DNA reads TGTGCCAGCTCACCACCAGGGTTGAGCTCTGGAAACACCATATATTTT. It is translated as CASSPPGLSSGNTIYF. Using reference TRBV18 and TRBJ1-3 for the parts outside the CDR3, the full variable domain is NAGVMQNPRHLVRRRGQEARLRCSPMKGHSHVYWYRQLPEEGLKFMVYLQKENIIDESGMPKERFSAEFPKEGPSILRIQQVVRGDSAAYFCASSPPGLSSGNTIYFGEGSWLTVV.

This chain links TRBV11-3 with TRBJ1-2; TRBD1 aligns across 7 bases. Germline lookup yields CDR1 SGHNT and CDR2 YENEEA. This CDR3 comprises 13 residues. The V and J ends lost 2 bases and 8 bases, in that order; junction bases with no gene match: 5. CDR3 sequence reads: CASSLTQGRGYTF. CDR3 coding DNA: TGTGCCAGCAGCTTAACACAGGGGCGAGGCTACACCTTC.

The rearrangement uses TRBV15 and TRBJ1-3; D not resolved. Trimming took off 0 bases at V and 0 bases at J, with 3 bases between the two ends. CDR1 and CDR2 from the germline V gene are LNHNV and YYDKDF (reference sequence). The CDR3 consists of 14 residues. CDR3 protein: CATSRDNSGNTIYF. CDR3 DNA: TGTGCCACCAGCAGAGATAACTCTGGAAACACCATATATTTT.

V gene TRBV10-3 combines with J gene TRBJ2-5; D gene uncertain. This CDR3 comprises 12 residues. V lost 10 bases and J lost 5, with 14 bases in between. The germline V gene has CDR1 ENHRY and CDR2 SYGVKD. Here the CDR3 DNA reads TGTGCCACTACGGACCGATCGGAGACCCAGTACTTC. Translation: CATTDRSETQYF.

There are a few counts of this clone. The CDR3 DNA sequence: TGTGCCAGCAGCGACCGTTGGGGGACTAATGAAAAACTGTTTTTT. It codes for CASSDRWGTNEKLFF. This chain connects TRBV7-9 to TRBJ1-4, with D possibly being TRBD1 (5 bases). The CDR3 has 15 residues. V was trimmed by 5 bases and J by 2 bases, leaving 12 bases between them. In germline, CDR1 is SEHNR, CDR2 FQNEAQ (reference sequence).

This chain joins TRBV10-3 and TRBJ2-2; 11 bases agree with TRBD1. The CDR3 is 19 amino acids. Trimming cost V 5 bases and J 0 bases; bases outside gene matches: 11. Germline V lookup: CDR1 ENHRY, CDR2 SYGVKD. For the CDR3, the DNA is TGTGCCATCAGTAAGACGGGACAGGGGGTAACTGCGAACACCGGGGAGCTGTTTTTT. Translated: CAISKTGQGVTANTGELFF.

The chain joins TRBV7-2 to TRBJ2-7, with D tentatively TRBD2 (6 bases). Germline assignment: CDR1 SGHTA and CDR2 FQGNSA. The CDR3 has 16 residues. V gave up 7 bases and J gave up 1 base, with 20 bases separating them. CDR3 DNA: TGTGCCAGCAACGGCCTCGGGGGACCCAAATCCTACGAGCAGTACTTC. This translates into CASNGLGGPKSYEQYF.

In its sample, this clone was seen a few times. V usage is TRBV7-8 and J usage is TRBJ2-7; D not certain. The CDR3 sequence is 17 residues long. Germline V gene sequence: CDR1 SGHVS, CDR2 FQNEAQ. V shed 2 bases and J shed 2 bases, with 19 bases lying between them. The CDR3 here is CASSLYHEAAYPYEQYF. The CDR3 region has the DNA TGTGCCAGCAGCTTATATCATGAGGCGGCTTACCCCTACGAGCAGTACTTC.

This clone appeared once. The chain employs TRBV5-1 and TRBJ2-2; D unclear. Germline CDR1 SGHRS, CDR2 YFSETQ. V was pared by 6 bases and J by 2 bases, with 8 bases between. This CDR3 region has 13 residues. As DNA, the CDR3 is TGCGCCAGCACGGCAAGAAACACCGGGGAGCTGTTTTTT. As protein: CASTARNTGELFF.

The chain employs TRBV6-6 and TRBJ1-1, with D maybe TRBD1 (5 bases). This CDR3 is 15 amino acids long. Trimming removed 2 bases at V and 1 base at J, with 11 bases between. The germline V gene encodes CDR1 MNHNY and CDR2 SVGAGI (reference sequence). The CDR3 nucleotides are TGTGCCAGCAGTTACGTACAGGTTCGGAACACTGAAGCTTTCTTT. It codes for CASSYVQVRNTEAFF.

The chain combines TRBV29-1 with TRBJ1-2; the D gene is possibly TRBD1 (5 bases). CDR1 and CDR2 from the germline V gene are SQVTM and ANQGSEA. Trimming shortened V by 2 bases and J by 7 bases, and 11 bases separated the two germline ends. The CDR3 has 12 amino acids. The CDR3, as DNA: TGCAGCGTTGAACCTCAGGGCCGTGGCTACACCTTC. Amino acids: CSVEPQGRGYTF.

This chain joins TRBV9 and TRBJ1-3; 9 bases line up with TRBD1. The junction had 9 bases not matched to a gene; V was cut back by 1 base and J by 4 bases. Germline lookup yields CDR1 SGDLS and CDR2 YYNGEE. This CDR3 has 17 amino acids. The CDR3 coding sequence is TGTGCCAGCAGCGTAATGGGGACAGGGATCGGAGGAAACACCATATATTTT. Translation gives CASSVMGTGIGGNTIYF.

The CDR3 protein is CASSPPGTDTQYF. DNA for the CDR3: TGTGCCAGCTCACCACCCGGAACAGATACGCAGTATTTT. The genes are TRBV18 and TRBJ2-3, with D hard to call. The CDR3 has 13 amino acids. The germline CDR1 and CDR2 sequences are KGHSH and LQKENI. Trimming pared 0 bases from V and 3 bases from J, leaving 4 bases between.

The chain is built from TRBV7-8 and TRBJ1-1; D gene uncertain. V shed 2 bases and J shed 1 base, with 11 bases lying between them. CDR1 is SGHVS and CDR2 is FQNEAQ in the germline V gene. The CDR3 runs 15 residues. DNA of the CDR3: TGTGCCAGCAGCTTATTCGAGACTCCGAACACTGAAGCTTTCTTT. Translating it yields CASSLFETPNTEAFF.

This chain joins TRBV7-6 and TRBJ2-3; the match to TRBD2 covers 7 bases. Germline V gene data show CDR1 as SGHVS and CDR2 as FNYEAQ. The length of the CDR3 is 16 residues. The trim removed 5 bases at V and 5 bases at J, leaving 13 bases unmatched. The CDR3 DNA reads TGTGCCAGCAGCCCGAAGGGTGGGGGGGGAGGAGATACGCAGTATTTT. This translates into CASSPKGGGGGDTQYF.

This clone has more than one count but fewer than ten. The J gene is TRBJ1-3, the V gene TRBV9; tentatively, D is TRBD1 (6 bases). The germline CDR1 and CDR2 sequences are SGDLS and YYNGEE. Trimming cost V 1 base and J 3 bases, with 14 bases left between them. The CDR3 sequence is 16 residues long. CDR3: CASSVLEGGIGNTIYF. The CDR3 DNA sequence: TGTGCCAGCAGCGTATTAGAAGGGGGAATTGGAAACACCATATATTTT.